The 11 T cell receptor beta chains reported below all come from one sample, sequenced in a study of cytomegalovirus exposure and HLA in healthy donors. Both 60 Vbeta primers and 13 Jbeta primers went into the PCR. TCRdb's copy holds only in-frame clones and misses some; the assay was immunoSEQ multiplex PCR. Found here are 100,000 to 150,000 clones, roughly four fifths of them singletons; the top ten hold 3.6%. Sample: PBMCs. The receptors derive from a woman between 40 and 55 years old in good health and CMV-seropositive.

The chain employs TRBV9 and TRBJ2-1; D possibly corresponds to TRBD1 (5 bases). Trimming stripped 3 bases from V and 9 bases from J, with 19 bases between. The CDR3 totals 15 residues. The germline CDR1 and CDR2 sequences are SGDLS and YYNGEE. The CDR3 loop is CASSDPPGRAGEQFF. Written as DNA, the CDR3 is TGTGCCAGCAGCGACCCCCCCGGCAGGGCCGGTGAGCAGTTCTTC.

The V and J genes are TRBV6-6 and TRBJ2-3, with D uncertain. Trimming cost V 5 bases and J 3 bases, with 6 bases left between them. The germline V gene encodes CDR1 MNHNY and CDR2 SVGAGI (reference sequence). This CDR3 spans 12 amino acids. CDR3 residues: CASSRTTDTQYF. The CDR3 region has the DNA TGTGCCAGCAGTAGAACAACAGATACGCAGTATTTT.

The chain recombines TRBV14 with TRBJ2-7, with D perhaps matching TRBD1 (5 bases). In germline, CDR1 is SGHDN, CDR2 FVKESK. The ends were cut back, 1 base at V and 1 base at J, with 8 bases in the middle. There are 14 residues in the CDR3. The CDR3 loop reads CASSQVRGSYEQYF. The CDR3, as DNA: TGTGCCAGCAGCCAAGTAAGGGGATCCTACGAGCAGTACTTC.

The gene calls are TRBV11-2 and TRBJ2-7; D gene uncertain. CDR1 and CDR2 (germline): SGHAT, FQNNGV. V was trimmed by 0 bases and J by 3 bases, leaving 6 bases between them. The CDR3 contains 13 residues. The CDR3 DNA is TGTGCCAGCAGCTTAGAGCGTAACTACGAGCAGTACTTC. Its translation is CASSLERNYEQYF.

The chain links TRBV19 to TRBJ1-1; D perhaps matches TRBD1 (5 bases). V was pared by 7 bases and J by 5 bases, with 17 bases between. From germline, CDR1 is LNHDA and CDR2 SQIVND (reference sequence). This CDR3 is 14 amino acids long. The CDR3 is CASNPGRMRTEAFF. CDR3 DNA sequence: TGTGCCAGTAACCCAGGGCGCATGAGGACTGAAGCTTTCTTT.

This chain links TRBV6-6 with TRBJ1-2; 9 bases are a match to TRBD1. Trimming cost V 6 bases and J 3 bases; bases outside gene matches: 8. From germline, CDR1 is MNHNY and CDR2 SVGAGI (reference sequence). This CDR3 is 15 amino acids long. CDR3 coding DNA: TGTGCCAGCAGGATACCGGGACAGGGAGACTATGGCTACACCTTC. It encodes CASRIPGQGDYGYTF.

V and J are TRBV9 and TRBJ2-3; possible D gene TRBD2, 5 bases. The V end lost 8 bases, the J end lost 3 bases, and 13 bases lay between the germline ends. From germline, CDR1 is SGDLS and CDR2 YYNGEE. This CDR3 contains 13 residues. CDR3 nucleotides: TGTGCCAGTACGACACTAGAAACAGATACGCAGTATTTT. The encoded protein is CASTTLETDTQYF.

The genes are TRBV5-1 and TRBJ2-1; the D is unclear. The CDR3 extends over 12 amino acids. Between the trimmed V and J ends, which lost 5 bases and 3 bases, there was a span of 6 bases. Germline CDR1 and CDR2: SGHRS and YFSETQ. In DNA, the CDR3 is TGCGCCAGCAGTTCTAACTACAATGAGCAGTTCTTC. It encodes CASSSNYNEQFF. The full variable domain, with the rest looked up from reference TRBV5-1 and TRBJ2-1, is KAGVTQTPRYLIKTRGQQVTLSCSPISGHRSVSWYQQTPGQGLQFLFEYFSETQRNKGNFPGRFSGRQFSNSRSEMNVSTLELGDSALYLCASSSNYNEQFFGPGTRLTVL.

The V call is TRBV5-6, the J call TRBJ1-3; D not certain. The CDR3 runs 17 residues. Germline assignment: CDR1 SGHDT and CDR2 YYEEEE. V dropped 3 bases and J dropped 3 bases, with 19 bases sitting between them. CDR3 amino acids: CASSSGELSGLGNTIYF. The CDR3 DNA is TGTGCCAGCAGCTCCGGCGAATTAAGCGGTCTTGGAAACACCATATATTTT. Using reference TRBV5-6 and TRBJ1-3 for the parts outside the CDR3, the full variable domain is DAGVTQSPTHLIKTRGQQVTLRCSPKSGHDTVSWYQQALGQGPQFIFQYYEEEERQRGNFPDRFSGHQFPNYSSELNVNALLLGDSALYLCASSSGELSGLGNTIYFGEGSWLTVV.

The chain joins TRBV27 to TRBJ2-5; 7 bases align to TRBD2. The CDR3 extends over 16 amino acids. Trimming at V came to 6 bases and at J to 7 bases, leaving 17 bases not matched to a gene. Germline CDR1 MNHEY, CDR2 SMNVEV (reference sequence). This CDR3 is CASREQPGLRAGTQYF. The CDR3 DNA reads as TGTGCCAGCAGAGAGCAACCGGGACTAAGGGCTGGGACCCAGTACTTC.

This clone has a single count. This chain uses TRBV6-4 with TRBJ1-1; TRBD1 aligns across 9 bases. The CDR3 contains 15 residues. V dropped 6 bases and J dropped 1; count of bases not matched to a gene: 6. The germline V gene has CDR1 MRHNA and CDR2 SNTAGT. The CDR3 coding sequence is TGTGCCAGCAGCACCCCACAGGGGGCGAACACTGAAGCTTTCTTT. Translation gives CASSTPQGANTEAFF.